The rows below give T cell receptor beta chains drawn from one sample of a study of STAT5B mutations in CD4+ large granular lymphocyte leukemia. Clones were read by immunoSEQ multiplex PCR, and TCRdb kept only the in-frame ones, dropping some. This sample has 25,000 to 35,000 clones; roughly 78% occur once, and the top ten carry around 0.44%. Sequencing input: CD4+ T cells from blood buffy coats. The receptors here all came from a human donor in good health. The CDR3 runs from the conserved cysteine through the conserved F or W. Each record gives: CDR3 length, clone size, J gene, V gene, D gene, CDR3 protein, CDR3 DNA. D genes are given only for firm matches. The listing skips clone size in some rows; elsewhere it reads once, few, many or a size class.

14,NA,TRBJ2-1,TRBV6-5,TRBD2,CASSLAGRGNEQFF,TGTGCCAGCAGTCTAGCGGGGAGGGGGAATGAGCAGTTCTTC
11,NA,TRBJ2-1,TRBV7-2,NA,CASSLRFEQFF,TGTGCCAGCAGCCTGCGATTTGAGCAGTTCTTC
15,NA,TRBJ2-5,TRBV6-5,TRBD1,CASSTPGTGQETQYF,TGTGCCAGCAGTACCCCCGGGACAGGACAAGAGACCCAGTACTTC
15,NA,TRBJ2-4,TRBV5-6,NA,CASSLDAGLGNIQYF,TGTGCCAGCAGCTTAGATGCAGGGTTAGGAAACATTCAGTACTTC
15,NA,TRBJ2-3,TRBV10-3,TRBD2,CAIRGGGAGTDTQYF,TGTGCCATCAGAGGCGGGGGGGCTGGCACAGATACGCAGTATTTT
15,few,TRBJ1-5,TRBV7-9,TRBD1,CASSLGQGARQPQHF,TGTGCCAGCAGCTTGGGACAGGGGGCGCGTCAGCCCCAGCATTTT
15,NA,TRBJ2-1,TRBV18,TRBD1,CASSPLPTGSNEQFF,TGTGCCAGCTCACCTCTACCGACAGGGAGCAATGAGCAGTTCTTC
17,NA,TRBJ2-5,TRBV30,NA,CAWSPTGTTVGRETQYF,TGTGCCTGGAGTCCGACCGGGACCACTGTAGGCCGCGAGACCCAGTACTTC
11,NA,TRBJ2-1,TRBV10-3,NA,CAISEFSEQFF,TGTGCCATCAGTGAGTTTAGTGAGCAGTTCTTC
15,NA,TRBJ2-1,TRBV30,TRBD2,CAWGKRGDFYNEQFF,TGTGCCTGGGGTAAGCGGGGGGATTTCTACAATGAGCAGTTCTTC
14,NA,TRBJ1-2,TRBV6-6,TRBD1,CASRPTGGPYGYTF,TGTGCCAGCAGACCCACAGGGGGCCCTTATGGCTACACCTTC
13,few,TRBJ1-3,TRBV30,NA,CAWKAHSGNTIYF,TGTGCCTGGAAGGCCCACTCTGGAAACACCATATATTTT
13,NA,TRBJ1-2,TRBV5-1,TRBD1,CASSLEGGRGYTF,TGCGCCAGCAGCTTGGAAGGGGGCCGCGGCTACACCTTC
16,NA,TRBJ1-3,TRBV19,NA,CASSPGTGPLGNTIYF,TGTGCCAGTAGTCCGGGGACGGGACCCCTTGGAAACACCATATATTTT
11,NA,TRBJ2-2,TRBV6-1,NA,CASRINGELFF,TGTGCCAGCAGGATTAACGGGGAGCTGTTTTTT
12,few,TRBJ2-7,TRBV7-2,NA,CASSESSYEQYF,TGTGCCAGCAGTGAAAGCTCCTACGAGCAGTACTTC
16,NA,TRBJ2-7,TRBV5-4,TRBD2,CASSGGTSGGLYEQYF,TGTGCCAGCAGCGGGGGGACTAGCGGGGGACTCTACGAGCAGTACTTC
12,NA,TRBJ2-5,TRBV9,NA,CASSVVGATQYF,TGTGCCAGCAGCGTAGTAGGGGCGACCCAGTACTTC
14,NA,TRBJ2-2,TRBV18,NA,CASSPPWAAGELFF,TGTGCCAGCTCACCACCGTGGGCCGCCGGGGAGCTGTTTTTT
15,NA,TRBJ1-1,TRBV7-6,NA,CASSSLSVSETEAFF,TGTGCCAGCAGCTCTCTTAGCGTGAGCGAGACTGAAGCTTTCTTT
14,NA,TRBJ2-1,TRBV6-1,NA,CASSEALVQDEQFF,TGTGCCAGCAGTGAAGCGCTGGTTCAGGATGAGCAGTTCTTC
15,NA,TRBJ1-2,TRBV4-1,NA,CASSQGGQGHYGYTF,TGCGCCAGCAGCCAAGGGGGGCAGGGACACTATGGCTACACCTTC
14,NA,TRBJ1-2,TRBV19,NA,CASSIDPKNYGYTF,TGTGCCAGTAGTATAGATCCCAAAAACTATGGCTACACCTTC
14,NA,TRBJ1-3,TRBV27,TRBD1,CASSSQGAGNTIYF,TGTGCCAGCAGTTCACAGGGGGCTGGAAACACCATATATTTT
15,NA,TRBJ1-4,TRBV7-2,TRBD1,CASSLVDRVSEKLFF,TGTGCCAGCAGCTTAGTTGACAGGGTTAGTGAAAAACTGTTTTTT
13,few,TRBJ1-1,TRBV28,NA,CASSTGGGSEAFF,TGTGCCAGCAGTACCGGGGGGGGAAGTGAAGCTTTCTTT
14,NA,TRBJ1-5,TRBV27,TRBD1,CASGRQGLGQPQHF,TGTGCCAGCGGCCGACAGGGATTGGGGCAGCCCCAGCATTTT
15,NA,TRBJ2-5,TRBV7-6,TRBD2,CASSLLAGGPETQYF,TGTGCCAGCAGCCTACTAGCGGGGGGGCCGGAGACCCAGTACTTC
14,NA,TRBJ2-5,TRBV10-1,NA,CASSEFTGQETQYF,TGCGCCAGCAGTGAGTTCACAGGCCAAGAGACCCAGTACTTC
14,NA,TRBJ1-1,TRBV28,TRBD1,CASRSTGGGTEAFF,TGTGCCAGCAGGTCCACAGGGGGAGGGACTGAAGCTTTCTTT
14,NA,TRBJ1-2,TRBV6-4,NA,CASRTRTRSYGYTF,TGTGCCAGCAGGACAAGGACACGGAGCTATGGCTACACCTTC